This T cell receptor (beta chain) was documented in a study of T cell repertoires in cytomegalovirus infection. Across the whole study: Public TCR beta signature analysis indicated the presence of both CMV infection and matching HLA type. Study-wide results and limits: HLA-C-restricted CMV clonotypes gave the most frequent clonotype in two of eight donors. People with CMV and the relevant HLA were identified by cumulative public TCR beta family frequency.

The trim removed 4 bases at V and 6 bases at J, leaving 7 bases unmatched. Germline V lookup: CDR1 SGHRS, CDR2 YFSETQ. The CDR3 extends over 14 amino acids. In TCRdb, the reads were re-called with MiXCR into one record per CDR3 protein. The sample holds 150,000 to 200,000 distinct CDR3 sequences; 25% to 30% are singletons and the top ten take approximately 31%. Of note for this clonotype: Its antigen is still unknown.

Sequenced: PBMCs. The origin of this receptor is a human donor in good health (CMV status not recorded). Some clones in this sample may be carry-over from other donors' samples. The rearrangement links TRBV5-1 to TRBJ1-2, with 9 bases matching TRBD1. The CDR3 loop reads CASSPSGQGDGYTF. DNA of the CDR3: TGCGCCAGCAGCCCCTCGGGACAGGGTGATGGCTACACCTTC.